One sample yielded the 29 T cell receptor beta chains listed below, sequenced in a study of blood T cell repertoires in COVID-19. This table comes from immunoSEQ multiplex PCR, and its TCRdb copy is limited to in-frame clones, with some not included. This table holds 200,000 to 300,000 clones, about 91% found once. Sequenced: PBMCs or T cells enriched from blood (not recorded which). These receptors originate from a woman between 35 and 50 years old with acute COVID-19.

The V and J genes are TRBV30 and TRBJ1-2, with D uncertain. V lost 3 bases, J lost 8 bases, and 16 bases lay in between. Looked up from germline, CDR1 is GTSNPN and CDR2 is SVGIG (reference sequence). The CDR3 runs 13 residues. In nucleotides, the CDR3 is TGTGCCTGGAGCCTGAGCAGCCGCGGGGGCTACACCTTC. Its protein product is CAWSLSSRGGYTF. The full variable domain, completed using reference TRBV30 and TRBJ1-2, is SQTIHQWPATLVQPVGSPLSLECTVEGTSNPNLYWYRQAAGRGLQLLFYSVGIGQISSEVPQNLSASRPQDRQFILSSKKLLLSDSGFYLCAWSLSSRGGYTFGSGTRLTVV.

The rearrangement joins TRBV30 to TRBJ1-1, with 9 bases identical to TRBD1. Germline V gene data show CDR1 as GTSNPN and CDR2 as SVGIG (reference sequence). The CDR3 is 15 residues long. V shed 2 bases and J 8 bases; nucleotides not matched to a gene: 12. The CDR3 nucleotides are TGTGCCTGGAGTCTAGGACGACAGGGGGTAGGGGAAGCTTTCTTT. This encodes CAWSLGRQGVGEAFF.

This clone was seen more than once but under ten times. The chain uses TRBV29-1 and TRBJ2-1; TRBD1 aligns across 8 bases. V shed 7 bases, J shed 0 bases, and the junction held 5 bases outside the gene matches. The CDR3 is 14 residues long. The germline V gene encodes CDR1 SQVTM and CDR2 ANQGSEA. CDR3 sequence: CSAKDRGSYNEQFF. The CDR3 bases are TGCAGCGCTAAAGACAGGGGCTCCTACAATGAGCAGTTCTTC.

The gene calls are TRBV5-1 and TRBJ1-1; tentative D call: TRBD1 (6 bases). V was cut by 8 bases and J by 0 bases, with 11 bases left in between. The CDR3 is 13 residues long. Looked up from germline, CDR1 is SGHRS and CDR2 is YFSETQ. The CDR3 nucleotides are TGCGCCAGTGGGAGGGACATGAACACTGAAGCTTTCTTT. As protein: CASGRDMNTEAFF.

The rearrangement uses TRBV7-2 and TRBJ2-3, with TRBD2 matching over 9 bases. CDR1 SGHTA and CDR2 FQGNSA come from the germline V gene. The J segment lost 0 bases and the V segment lost 5 bases, leaving 9 bases of the junction unmatched. CDR3 size: 17 residues. The CDR3 region has the DNA TGTGCCAGCAGCACTTTAGCGGGGGCCACGAGCACAGATACGCAGTATTTT. This translates into CASSTLAGATSTDTQYF.

This sequence joins TRBV4-2 and TRBJ1-2, with no clear D. Trimming took 0 bases from V and 4 from J, leaving 6 bases between them. The germline V gene has CDR1 LGHNA and CDR2 YNFKEQ. The CDR3 runs to 13 residues. The CDR3 sequence: CASSQEGFYGYTF. The CDR3 bases are TGTGCCAGCAGCCAAGAGGGCTTCTATGGCTACACCTTC.

In its sample, this clone was seen a few times. V gene TRBV11-3 combines with J gene TRBJ1-2; TRBD1 matches at 7 bases. Germline V gives CDR1 SGHNT, CDR2 YENEEA. This CDR3 is built from 12 residues. J was trimmed by 8 bases and V by 5 bases; bases with no gene match: 5. CDR3 in amino acids: CASSKDRVGYTF. Here the CDR3 DNA reads TGTGCCAGCAGCAAAGACAGGGTGGGCTACACCTTC.

V is TRBV7-9 and J is TRBJ1-6; possibly TRBD1 for D (5 bases). This CDR3 has 15 residues. Germline CDR1 reads SEHNR; CDR2 reads FQNEAQ (reference sequence). Trimming removed 1 base at V and 9 bases at J, with 13 bases between. Written as DNA, the CDR3 is TGTGCCAGCAGCTTAGAGGGGCGGCTGACTTCACCCCTCCACTTT. Its protein is CASSLEGRLTSPLHF.

CDR3 sequence reads: CASSGGPGLAKNIQYF. Written as DNA, the CDR3 is TGTGCCAGCAGCGGAGGTCCGGGGTTAGCCAAAAACATTCAGTACTTC. V usage is TRBV7-6 and J usage is TRBJ2-4; weak D call: TRBD2 (5 bases). Between the trimmed V and J ends, which lost 5 bases and 0 bases, there was a span of 14 bases. The CDR3 totals 16 residues. CDR1 and CDR2 from the germline V gene are SGHVS and FNYEAQ.

The chain links TRBV10-1 to TRBJ2-3; D remains ambiguous. The CDR3 is 16 residues long. Germline loops: CDR1 WNHNN, CDR2 SYGVQD (reference sequence). V lost 0 bases and J lost 2, with 12 bases in between. DNA for the CDR3: TGCGCCAGCAGTGAGTCTTACAGTCCCTCCACAGATACGCAGTATTTT. This gives the protein CASSESYSPSTDTQYF.

The chain joins TRBV6-1 to TRBJ2-5; 7 positions match TRBD1. With 4 bases clipped from V and 5 bases from J, the junction kept 10 bases outside the gene matches. CDR1 and CDR2 from the germline V gene are MNHNS and SASEGT. CDR3 length equals 15 residues. The chain's CDR3 is CASSGGVDRAETQYF. CDR3 bases: TGTGCCAGCAGTGGAGGGGTTGACAGGGCTGAGACCCAGTACTTC.

This chain joins TRBV4-3 and TRBJ1-5; D not resolved. The CDR3 contains 16 residues. The V gene lost 0 bases and the J gene lost 2 bases, with 11 bases spanning the gap. Per germline, CDR1 LGHNA and CDR2 YSLEER. CDR3 protein: CASSQDAGSGNQPQHF. The CDR3, as DNA: TGCGCCAGCAGCCAAGACGCTGGAAGCGGCAATCAGCCCCAGCATTTT.

The genes are TRBV3-1 (or the pseudogene TRBV3-2) and TRBJ1-2, with D tentatively TRBD1 (6 bases). Germline V lookup: CDR1 LGHDT, CDR2 YNNKEL (reference sequence). The CDR3 is 12 residues long. Trimming shortened V by 2 bases and J by 8 bases, and 9 bases separated the two germline ends. DNA of the CDR3: TGTGCCAGCAGCCAAACCACAGGGGGCTACACCTTC. This sequence encodes CASSQTTGGYTF.

The V gene is TRBV7-7, the J gene TRBJ1-4; 8 nucleotides align to TRBD1. V was pared by 5 bases and J by 4 bases, with 9 bases of the junction left unmatched. Germline V lookup: CDR1 SSHAT, CDR2 FNYEAQ (reference sequence). This CDR3 has 16 amino acids. CDR3 protein: CASSPGQGRGNEKLFF. The CDR3 DNA reads as TGTGCCAGCAGCCCAGGACAGGGCCGGGGTAATGAAAAACTGTTTTTT.

The CDR3 loop reads CASSRAGKGSPLHF. CDR3 DNA: TGCGCCAGCAGCCGAGCAGGGAAGGGTTCACCCCTCCACTTT. The V call is TRBV4-3, the J call TRBJ1-6, with a tentative D call TRBD1 (5 bases). Germline loops: CDR1 LGHNA, CDR2 YSLEER. Between the trimmed V and J ends, which lost 4 bases and 9 bases, there was a span of 13 bases. The CDR3 is made up of 14 amino acids.

The rearrangement uses TRBV20-1 and TRBJ2-5; no clear D gene. Germline V gene lookup returns CDR1 DFQATT and CDR2 SNEGSKA (reference sequence). This CDR3 is 10 amino acids long. V lost 4 bases, J lost 2 bases, and 2 bases lay in between. CDR3 DNA sequence: TGCAGTGCTACTCAAGAGACCCAGTACTTC. It specifies CSATQETQYF.

The table lists this clone with a count of one. The chain couples TRBV7-2 to TRBJ2-5; 12 bases are shared with TRBD2. The germline V gene has CDR1 SGHTA and CDR2 FQGNSA. CDR3 length equals 15 residues. V lost 4 bases, J lost 5 bases, and 5 bases stayed unmatched. In DNA form, the CDR3 reads TGTGCCAGCAGCTCGACTAGCGGGAGTTTGGAGACCCAGTACTTC. Its protein is CASSSTSGSLETQYF.

The chain recombines TRBV24-1 with TRBJ2-7; 9 bases match TRBD1. The V and J ends lost 1 base and 6 bases, in that order; junction bases with no gene match: 9. Germline V lookup: CDR1 KGHDR, CDR2 SFDVKD. This CDR3 region has 16 residues. CDR3 in amino acids: CATSDLPPGQGCEQYV. The CDR3 bases are TGTGCCACCAGTGATTTACCTCCGGGACAGGGATGCGAGCAGTACGTC.

The V gene is TRBV5-1, the J gene TRBJ2-3, with no clear D. The CDR3 is 15 amino acids. Germline CDR1 SGHRS, CDR2 YFSETQ. V was cut by 4 bases and J by 0 bases, with 12 bases left in between. The CDR3: CASSHTSGSTDTQYF. In nucleotides, the CDR3 is TGCGCCAGCAGCCACACTTCAGGTAGCACAGATACGCAGTATTTT.

The chain is built from TRBV11-2 and TRBJ2-1, with 10 bases matching TRBD1. The CDR3 covers 14 residues. The junction had 5 bases not matched to a gene; V was cut back by 5 bases and J by 7 bases. In germline, CDR1 is SGHAT, CDR2 FQNNGV. CDR3 loop: CASSRTGGENEQFF. CDR3 coding DNA: TGTGCCAGCAGCCGGACAGGGGGGGAGAATGAGCAGTTCTTC.

The chain has TRBV7-9 and TRBJ2-1, with 9 nucleotides matching TRBD2. CDR3 length: 18 residues. The V segment lost 5 bases and the J segment 5 bases; nucleotides outside the gene matches: 16. Looked up from germline, CDR1 is SEHNR and CDR2 is FQNEAQ (reference sequence). The CDR3 DNA is TGTGCCAGCAGCACCCAAGGCCAAAGCGGGGGGATAAACAATGAGCAGTTCTTC. Residues: CASSTQGQSGGINNEQFF.

The chain has TRBV11-2 and TRBJ2-1; 8 bases align to TRBD2. V gave up 5 bases and J gave up 8 bases; unmatched junction bases: 11. The V gene's germline CDR1 is SGHAT and CDR2 FQNNGV. The CDR3 contains 15 residues. CDR3 nucleotides: TGTGCCAGCAGCATAACCGGGACTAGTAGCCATGAGCAGTTCTTC. Translation: CASSITGTSSHEQFF.

J is TRBJ2-1 and V is TRBV20-1; D is possibly TRBD2 (5 bases). This CDR3 contains 12 residues. Germline V gives CDR1 DFQATT, CDR2 SNEGSKA (reference sequence). The V end lost 3 bases, the J end lost 6 bases, and 9 bases lay between the germline ends. In DNA, the CDR3 is TGCAGTGCTAGTTTCGCGGGCAATGAGCAGTTCTTC. This encodes CSASFAGNEQFF.

The chain is built from TRBV24-1 and TRBJ2-2; TRBD1 matches 11 bases. CDR1 and CDR2 (germline): KGHDR, SFDVKD. The CDR3 is 17 residues long. With 4 bases clipped from V and 6 bases from J, the junction kept 9 bases outside the gene matches. This CDR3 reads CATSEPGTGGISGELFF. In DNA, the CDR3 is TGTGCCACCAGTGAGCCCGGGACAGGGGGAATCTCCGGGGAGCTGTTTTTT.

J is TRBJ1-4 and V is TRBV5-1; D gene ambiguous. This CDR3 contains 16 residues. V gave up 0 bases and J gave up 5 bases, with 14 bases separating them. Germline V gives CDR1 SGHRS, CDR2 YFSETQ. The CDR3 nucleotides read TGCGCCAGCAGCTTGGGGCTGGGCAGAGAGAATGAAAAACTGTTTTTT. This translates into CASSLGLGRENEKLFF.

This chain uses TRBV7-2 with TRBJ2-7, with a weak D call TRBD2 (5 bases). This CDR3 region has 14 residues. V was shortened by 5 bases and J by 2 bases, with 13 bases between the two germline ends. CDR1 is SGHTA and CDR2 is FQGNSA in the germline V gene. For the CDR3, the DNA is TGTGCCAGCAGCCGGGTCCGGGATACCTACGAGCAGTACTTC. It yields the protein CASSRVRDTYEQYF.

The V and J genes are TRBV6-2 or TRBV6-3 and TRBJ2-7; TRBD2 might be the D (8 bases). This CDR3 spans 19 amino acids. Trimming cost V 2 bases and J 3 bases, with 26 bases left between them. CDR1 and CDR2 from the germline V gene are MNHEY and SVGEGT. CDR3 region: CASSYSGGSGTVALYEQYF. CDR3 nucleotide sequence: TGTGCCAGCAGTTACAGCGGGGGAAGCGGGACAGTGGCCCTCTACGAGCAGTACTTC.

The gene calls are TRBV28 and TRBJ1-6; D is perhaps TRBD1 (6 bases). This CDR3 spans 15 amino acids. CDR1 MDHEN and CDR2 SYDVKM come from the germline V gene. Trimming removed 6 bases from V and 8 bases from J, with 17 bases in between. The DNA of the CDR3 is TGTGCCAGCAGCTTGGCGGGGGCGGGCTATTCACCCCTCCACTTT. Protein product: CASSLAGAGYSPLHF.

This clone was seen only a few times. The rearrangement links TRBV2 to TRBJ1-2; 9 bases are a match to TRBD1. The V segment lost 6 bases and the J segment 4 bases; nucleotides outside the gene matches: 6. The CDR3 consists of 14 residues. Germline-derived CDR1 and CDR2 are SNHLY and FYNNEI. The CDR3, as DNA: TGTGCCAGCAGGGAGGACAGGGGAGGCTATGGCTACACCTTC. This codes for CASREDRGGYGYTF.